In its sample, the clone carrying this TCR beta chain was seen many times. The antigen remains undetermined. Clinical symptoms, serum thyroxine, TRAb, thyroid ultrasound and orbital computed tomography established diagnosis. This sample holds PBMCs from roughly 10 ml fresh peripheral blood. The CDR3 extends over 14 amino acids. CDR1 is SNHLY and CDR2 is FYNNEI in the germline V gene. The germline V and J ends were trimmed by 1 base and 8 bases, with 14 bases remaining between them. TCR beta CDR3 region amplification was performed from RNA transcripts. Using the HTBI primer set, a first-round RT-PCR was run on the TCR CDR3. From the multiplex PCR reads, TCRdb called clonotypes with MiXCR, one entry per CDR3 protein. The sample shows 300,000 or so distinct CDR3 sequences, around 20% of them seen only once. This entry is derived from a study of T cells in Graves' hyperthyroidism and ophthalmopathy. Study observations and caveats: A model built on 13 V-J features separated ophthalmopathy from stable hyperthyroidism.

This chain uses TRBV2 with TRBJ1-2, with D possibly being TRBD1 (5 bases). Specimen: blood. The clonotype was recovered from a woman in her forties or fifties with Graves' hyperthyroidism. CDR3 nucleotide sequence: TGTGCCAGCAGTGAAGGGGGCAGGGACGGAGGCTACACCTTC. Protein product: CASSEGGRDGGYTF.